This TCR beta chain was captured in a study of technical replicates of blood from a handful of donors. The CDR3 runs 16 residues. V lost 0 bases to trimming and J lost 4 bases; unmatched junction nucleotides: 8. Germline V gene lookup returns CDR1 SGHNT and CDR2 YENEEA. Sequenced by immunoSEQ multiplex PCR; TCRdb stores in-frame clones only, minus some. Of some 87,000 clones listed, nearly 95% are singletons. Sequenced input: T cells isolated from PBMCs. This TCR derives from a human donor in good health. The gene calls are TRBV11-3 and TRBJ2-7, with 8 bases identical to TRBD2. The CDR3 here is CASSLDGLSGVYEQYF. The CDR3 coding sequence is TGTGCCAGCAGCTTAGACGGTCTTAGCGGGGTATACGAGCAGTACTTC. Drawing the rest from reference TRBV11-3 and TRBJ2-7, the complete variable domain is EAGVVQSPRYKIIEKKQPVAFWCNPISGHNTLYWYLQNLGQGPELLIRYENEEAVDDSQLPKDRFSAERLKGVDSTLKIQPAELGDSAVYLCASSLDGLSGVYEQYFGPGTRLTVT.